This record looks at one T cell receptor (beta chain) sequence and its context. The antigen is not known. This table comes from immunoSEQ multiplex PCR, and its TCRdb copy is limited to in-frame clones, with some not included. The sample consists of tens of thousands of clones, around 94% of them appearing once. V was clipped by 5 bases and J by 9 bases, with 11 bases between them. This CDR3 has 13 residues. CDR1 is SNHLY and CDR2 is FYNNEI in the germline V gene. These data are taken from a study of graft-versus-host responses after intestinal transplantation. Study details: Every recipient had anti-thymocyte globulin induction and around 3 years of tacrolimus plus steroids. The study, taken as a whole, reports: Allografts of patients with graft-donor T cell macrochimerism showed high graft-versus-host to host-versus-graft clone ratios. Recipient marrow harbored GvH clones, some of which surfaced first in ileum or blood.

Sequences were derived from PBMCs, sampled 16 days after intestinal transplant. V is TRBV2 and J is TRBJ2-6; D is perhaps TRBD2 (7 bases). The sequence was collected from a human patient who received an intestinal transplant, so some T cells may come from the graft donor. CDR3 amino acids: CASSYREGNVLTF. Here the CDR3 DNA reads TGTGCCAGCAGTTACAGGGAGGGCAACGTCCTGACTTTC.